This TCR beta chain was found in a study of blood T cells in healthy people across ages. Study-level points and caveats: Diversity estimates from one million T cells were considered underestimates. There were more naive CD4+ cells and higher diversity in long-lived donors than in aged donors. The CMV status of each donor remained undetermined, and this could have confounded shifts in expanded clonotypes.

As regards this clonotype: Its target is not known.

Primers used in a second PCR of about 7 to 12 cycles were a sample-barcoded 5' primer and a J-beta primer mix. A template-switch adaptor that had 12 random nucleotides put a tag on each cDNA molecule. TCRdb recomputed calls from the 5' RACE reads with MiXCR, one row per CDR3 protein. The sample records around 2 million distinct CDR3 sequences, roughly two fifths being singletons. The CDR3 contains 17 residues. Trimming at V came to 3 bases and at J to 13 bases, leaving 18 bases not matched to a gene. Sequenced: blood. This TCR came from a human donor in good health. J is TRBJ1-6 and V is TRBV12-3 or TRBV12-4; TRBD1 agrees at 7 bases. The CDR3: CASSFSEEYRGVVPLHF. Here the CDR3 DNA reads TGTGCCAGCAGTTTTAGTGAGGAGTACAGGGGAGTTGTCCCCCTCCACTTT.